This passage covers 25 T cell receptor beta chains from one sample sequenced in a study of blood T cell repertoires in COVID-19. Assay used: immunoSEQ multiplex PCR; TCRdb lists only in-frame clones, some missing. The sample carries 120,000 to 150,000 clones, 88% recorded once. The specimen was peripheral blood. Receptor source: a human donor with COVID-19, enrolled during active disease. The donor label of this sample is uncertain.

This chain uses TRBV7-9 with TRBJ2-4; 11 bases map to TRBD2. V trimming: 5 bases; J trimming: 0 bases; junction bases outside the gene matches: 12. The CDR3 consists of 19 residues. CDR1 is SEHNR, CDR2 FQNEAQ, per germline (reference sequence). The DNA for the CDR3 is TGTGCCAGCAGCCCCAAACTAGCGGGAGAACCTCTAGCCAAAAACATTCAGTACTTC. It translates to CASSPKLAGEPLAKNIQYF.

The rearrangement links TRBV11-2 to TRBJ1-5; D gene ambiguous. Germline lookup yields CDR1 SGHAT and CDR2 FQNNGV. CDR3 size: 14 residues. V lost 4 bases to trimming and J lost 5 bases, with 12 bases between them. The CDR3 spells CASSSLRGDQPQHF. The CDR3 DNA is TGTGCCAGCAGCTCGTTGAGAGGAGATCAGCCCCAGCATTTT.

The gene calls are TRBV28 and TRBJ2-1; a possible D gene is TRBD2 (5 bases). Germline lookup yields CDR1 MDHEN and CDR2 SYDVKM. Trimming removed 7 bases from V and 4 bases from J, with 17 bases in between. CDR3 length equals 15 residues. CDR3 region: CASTPRAEGYNEQFF. CDR3 DNA: TGTGCCAGCACCCCGCGGGCAGAAGGATACAATGAGCAGTTCTTC.

The rearrangement joins TRBV19 to TRBJ1-5; TRBD1 agrees at 7 bases. Germline V gene lookup returns CDR1 LNHDA and CDR2 SQIVND (reference sequence). Trimming removed 3 bases from V and 1 base from J; junction bases left unmatched: 3. The CDR3 covers 15 residues. Here the CDR3 reads CASSILQGSNQPQHF. In DNA form, the CDR3 reads TGTGCCAGTAGTATTTTACAGGGGAGCAATCAGCCCCAGCATTTT.

This clone has a single count. The chain recombines TRBV11-3 with TRBJ2-1; weak D call: TRBD2 (6 bases). The germline V gene has CDR1 SGHNT and CDR2 YENEEA. The V end was cut by 1 base, the J end by 2 bases, with 9 bases between. The CDR3 sequence is 15 residues long. CDR3 in amino acids: CASSLAGGTYNEQFF. CDR3 sequence (DNA): TGTGCCAGCAGCTTAGCCGGGGGTACCTACAATGAGCAGTTCTTC. Supplemented by reference TRBV11-3 and TRBJ2-1, the full variable domain reads EAGVVQSPRYKIIEKKQPVAFWCNPISGHNTLYWYLQNLGQGPELLIRYENEEAVDDSQLPKDRFSAERLKGVDSTLKIQPAELGDSAVYLCASSLAGGTYNEQFFGPGTRLTVL.

CDR3 in DNA: TGTGCCAGCAGCCAAAACAGGGGTAGCGAAGCTTTCTTT. Translation: CASSQNRGSEAFF. The J gene is TRBJ1-1, the V gene TRBV3-1 (or the pseudogene TRBV3-2); 7 bases fit TRBD1. This CDR3 region has 13 residues. V was clipped by 2 bases and J by 8 bases; unmatched bases: 5. Per germline, CDR1 LGHDT and CDR2 YNNKEL (reference sequence).

V usage is TRBV12-3 or TRBV12-4 and J usage is TRBJ2-5, with D unresolved. V shed 6 bases and J shed 5 bases, with 10 bases lying between them. The CDR3 covers 12 residues. The CDR3 reads CASSFSSETQYF. In nucleotides, the CDR3 is TGTGCCAGCAGCTTCTCTTCCGAGACCCAGTACTTC.

In DNA, the CDR3 is TGTGCCACCAGCAGAGAGATGCCGCAAAGACATTCTGGAAACACCATATATTTT. This codes for CATSREMPQRHSGNTIYF. The chain couples TRBV15 to TRBJ1-3; D is undetermined. V was clipped by 0 bases and J by 1 base, with 16 bases between them. CDR3 size: 18 residues. CDR1 is LNHNV and CDR2 is YYDKDF in the germline V gene (reference sequence). Filled out from reference TRBV15 and TRBJ1-3, the complete variable domain reads DAMVIQNPRYQVTQFGKPVTLSCSQTLNHNVMYWYQQKSSQAPKLLFHYYDKDFNNEADTPDNFQSRRPNTSFCFLDIRSPGLGDTAMYLCATSREMPQRHSGNTIYFGEGSWLTVV.

The chain's CDR3 is CASDQRGAVGYGYTF. In DNA form, the CDR3 reads TGTGCCAGCGATCAGCGGGGGGCCGTCGGCTATGGCTACACCTTC. This sequence joins TRBV2 and TRBJ1-2, with a weak D call TRBD1 (6 bases). Germline-derived CDR1 and CDR2 are SNHLY and FYNNEI. The CDR3 loop spans 15 amino acids. Trimming left V 8 bases short and J 4 bases short, with 20 bases between.

The chain recombines TRBV27 with TRBJ2-3, with 8 bases that match TRBD1. This CDR3 has 14 amino acids. Trimming removed 5 bases from V and 3 bases from J; junction bases left unmatched: 4. CDR1 and CDR2 from the germline V gene are MNHEY and SMNVEV (reference sequence). The CDR3: CASSLGQGTDTQYF. The DNA for the CDR3 is TGTGCCAGCAGTCTCGGACAGGGTACAGATACGCAGTATTTT.

This clone showed up just once. V gene TRBV5-1 combines with J gene TRBJ2-7, with D possibly matching TRBD2 (5 bases). Germline assignment: CDR1 SGHRS and CDR2 YFSETQ. This CDR3 region has 15 residues. V gave up 4 bases and J gave up 3 bases, with 17 bases separating them. CDR3 DNA: TGCGCCAGCAGCACCACGGGAAGCGGAGACTACGAGCAGTACTTC. Translated: CASSTTGSGDYEQYF.

CDR3 loop: CASSDGGGGGSYEQYF. In DNA form, the CDR3 reads TGTGCCAGCAGTGATGGAGGGGGCGGTGGATCCTACGAGCAGTACTTC. This rearrangement joins TRBV25-1 to TRBJ2-7, with D possibly matching TRBD1 (7 bases). The germline V gene has CDR1 MGHDK and CDR2 SYGVNS. This CDR3 has 16 amino acids. V shed 3 bases and J shed 1 base, with 16 bases lying between them.

This clone was seen only once. The chain couples TRBV6-1 to TRBJ1-5; 7 nucleotides match TRBD1. V was pared by 3 bases and J by 0 bases, with 2 bases of the junction left unmatched. The CDR3 consists of 15 residues. Germline V gene sequence: CDR1 MNHNS, CDR2 SASEGT. The CDR3 is CASSEQGDSNQPQHF. In nucleotides, the CDR3 is TGTGCCAGCAGTGAGCAGGGGGATAGCAATCAGCCCCAGCATTTT.

The chain has TRBV18 and TRBJ1-3, with D tentatively TRBD1 (6 bases). Germline V gene sequence: CDR1 KGHSH, CDR2 LQKENI. Between the trimmed V and J ends, which lost 3 bases and 0 bases, there was a span of 6 bases. The CDR3 extends over 14 amino acids. CDR3 protein: CASSPDSSGNTIYF. As DNA, the CDR3 is TGTGCCAGCTCACCGGACAGCTCTGGAAACACCATATATTTT.

The chain combines TRBV6-1 with TRBJ1-6; TRBD1 agrees at 7 bases. Germline V CDR1 and CDR2: MNHNS, SASEGT. CDR3 length: 15 amino acids. Trimming removed 1 base from V and 7 bases from J; junction bases left unmatched: 4. CDR3 protein: CASSEDDRENSPLHF. CDR3 DNA: TGTGCCAGCAGTGAAGATGACAGGGAAAATTCACCCCTCCACTTT.

The chain has TRBV11-2 and TRBJ2-1, with a weak D call TRBD1 (5 bases). V lost 5 bases to trimming and J lost 7 bases, with 6 bases between them. Germline CDR1 and CDR2: SGHAT and FQNNGV. The CDR3 covers 11 residues. The CDR3 here is CASSPGNEQFF. The CDR3 bases are TGTGCCAGCAGCCCAGGGAATGAGCAGTTCTTC.

The chain is built from TRBV19 and TRBJ2-1; the match to TRBD1 covers 7 bases. Germline V gene data show CDR1 as LNHDA and CDR2 as SQIVND (reference sequence). The length of the CDR3 is 14 residues. V lost 7 bases to trimming and J lost 3 bases; unmatched junction nucleotides: 6. The CDR3 protein is CASKDGTDYNEQFF. In DNA, the CDR3 is TGTGCCAGTAAAGATGGGACAGACTACAATGAGCAGTTCTTC.

The chain recombines TRBV21-1 with TRBJ2-1; the tabulated D call, TRBD2, remains unverified against the DNA. TRBV21-1 is listed as a pseudogene. The CDR3 covers 19 residues. This chain's CDR3 is CASSKEGVALAGSNYEQFF. The CDR3 DNA is TGTGCCAGCAGCAAAGAAGGGGTCGCACTAGCGGGAAGTAACTATGAGCAGTTCTTC.

V is TRBV9 and J is TRBJ2-2; 7 nucleotides match TRBD2. This CDR3 comprises 16 residues. CDR1 is SGDLS and CDR2 is YYNGEE in the germline V gene. V was clipped by 2 bases and J by 1 base; unmatched bases: 5. CDR3 nucleotide sequence: TGTGCCAGCAGCGTGGGGGGGACCTTGAACACCGGGGAGCTGTTTTTT. This translates into CASSVGGTLNTGELFF.

This chain links TRBV14 with TRBJ1-1; no firm D call. V dropped 0 bases and J dropped 2 bases, with 4 bases sitting between them. Looked up from germline, CDR1 is SGHDN and CDR2 is FVKESK. There are 13 residues in the CDR3. CDR3: CASSQDLNTEAFF. CDR3 sequence (DNA): TGTGCCAGCAGCCAAGACCTAAACACTGAAGCTTTCTTT. Drawing the rest from reference TRBV14 and TRBJ1-1, the complete variable domain is EAGVTQFPSHSVIEKGQTVTLRCDPISGHDNLYWYRRVMGKEIKFLLHFVKESKQDESGMPNNRFLAERTGGTYSTLKVQPAELEDSGVYFCASSQDLNTEAFFGQGTRLTVV.

The CDR3 protein is CASSPSFDFPGGYTF. The CDR3 DNA follows: TGTGCCAGCTCACCAAGCTTTGACTTTCCGGGTGGCTACACCTTC. This rearrangement joins TRBV18 to TRBJ1-2; D call uncertain. The CDR3 covers 15 residues. V was pared by 2 bases and J by 7 bases, with 17 bases between. CDR1 KGHSH and CDR2 LQKENI come from the germline V gene.

The chain combines TRBV27 with TRBJ2-3, with 10 bases identical to TRBD1. The CDR3 is made up of 14 amino acids. Germline V gene data show CDR1 as MNHEY and CDR2 as SMNVEV (reference sequence). The V gene end was trimmed by 3 bases and the J gene end by 5 bases; junction bases not matched to a gene: 2. The CDR3 DNA sequence: TGTGCCAGCAGTTTGGGACAGGGGAAAGATACGCAGTATTTT. Translation gives CASSLGQGKDTQYF.

The chain employs TRBV12-3 or TRBV12-4 and TRBJ2-1; 7 bases are a match to TRBD1. The CDR3 is 13 amino acids. V was pared by 4 bases and J by 7 bases, with 4 bases of the junction left unmatched. This CDR3 reads CASSSDRENEQFF. CDR3 nucleotide sequence: TGTGCCAGCAGTTCCGACAGGGAAAATGAGCAGTTCTTC.

This clone was seen more than once but under ten times. The gene calls are TRBV9 and TRBJ1-1; tentatively, D is TRBD1 (6 bases). Germline CDR1 and CDR2: SGDLS and YYNGEE. The length of the CDR3 is 14 residues. V lost 3 bases and J 3 bases, leaving 12 bases between the germline ends. The DNA for the CDR3 is TGTGCCAGCAGCGCAGGGGTCGGGGACACTGAAGCTTTCTTT. This encodes CASSAGVGDTEAFF.

This clone was seen just once. The V gene is TRBV24-1, the J gene TRBJ2-7; 9 positions agree with TRBD1. Germline CDR1 and CDR2: KGHDR and SFDVKD. This CDR3 contains 14 residues. Trimming took 3 bases from V and 2 from J; bases not matched to a gene: 1. As DNA, the CDR3 is TGTGCCACCAGTGATCGGGACAGGGCCTACGAGCAGTACTTC. Translated: CATSDRDRAYEQYF.